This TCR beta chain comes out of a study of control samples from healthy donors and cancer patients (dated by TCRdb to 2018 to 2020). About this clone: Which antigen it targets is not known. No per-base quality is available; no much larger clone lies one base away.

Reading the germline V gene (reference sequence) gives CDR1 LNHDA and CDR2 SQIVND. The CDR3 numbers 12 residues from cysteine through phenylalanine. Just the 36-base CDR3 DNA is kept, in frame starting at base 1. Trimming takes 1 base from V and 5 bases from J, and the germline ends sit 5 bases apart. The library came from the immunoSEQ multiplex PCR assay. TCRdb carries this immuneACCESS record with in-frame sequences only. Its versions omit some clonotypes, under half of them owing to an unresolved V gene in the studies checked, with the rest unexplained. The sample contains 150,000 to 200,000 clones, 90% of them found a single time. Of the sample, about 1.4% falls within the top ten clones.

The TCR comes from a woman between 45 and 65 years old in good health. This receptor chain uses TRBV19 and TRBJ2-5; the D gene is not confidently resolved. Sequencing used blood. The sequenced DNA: TGTGCCAGTAGTATAGGTCGGGAGACCCAGTACTTC. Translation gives CASSIGRETQYF. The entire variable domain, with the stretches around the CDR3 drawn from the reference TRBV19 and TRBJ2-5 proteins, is DGGITQSPKYLFRKEGQNVTLSCEQNLNHDAMYWYRQDPGQGLRLIYYSQIVNDFQKGDIAEGYSVSREKKESFPLTVTSAQKNPTAFYLCASSIGRETQYFGPGTRLLVL.